This T cell receptor (beta chain) was recovered during a study of cytomegalovirus exposure and HLA in healthy donors. The PCR employed 60 Vbeta primers together with 13 Jbeta primers. TCRdb's copy holds only in-frame clones and misses some; the assay was immunoSEQ multiplex PCR. The data hold about 150,000 clones, with 55% to 75% observed a single time. The receptor's source is a woman aged 60-70 years in good health and CMV-seropositive. The sequenced material came from PBMCs.

CDR3 region: CASLGLNTQYF. Written as DNA, the CDR3 is TGTGCCAGCCTTGGCCTCAATACGCAGTATTTT. V is TRBV28 and J is TRBJ2-3; D is unclear. V shed 8 bases and J shed 7 bases, with 10 bases lying between them. CDR1 is MDHEN and CDR2 is SYDVKM in the germline V gene. This CDR3 contains 11 residues.